This TCR beta chain was sequenced for a study of T cells in Graves' hyperthyroidism and ophthalmopathy. The CDR3 extends over 16 amino acids. The germline V gene encodes CDR1 LGHNA and CDR2 YNFKEQ. Unmatched junction bases numbered 2, after V lost 1 base and J lost 0 bases. Amplified TCR beta CDR3 regions came from RNA transcripts. When the TCR CDR3 underwent first-round RT-PCR, the HTBI primer set was used. TCRdb processed the multiplex PCR reads anew with MiXCR; each CDR3 protein has one entry. Of hundreds of thousands of distinct CDR3 sequences detected, about 15% appear once; the ten largest clones hold more than 5%.

This receptor was taken from a woman in her 30s with Graves' hyperthyroidism that later progressed to Graves' ophthalmopathy. The sequencing input was blood. This chain connects TRBV4-2 to TRBJ2-3; 9 nucleotides agree with TRBD2. The CDR3 loop reads CASSQGLADSTDTQYF. The CDR3 DNA follows: TGTGCCAGCAGCCAAGGACTAGCGGATAGCACAGATACGCAGTATTTT.